This T cell receptor (beta chain) comes out of a study of T cell changes during pregnancy in multiple sclerosis. Produced via immunoSEQ multiplex PCR; TCRdb's table is partial and in-frame only. The data show fewer than 85,000 clones, about 92% seen once. The germline gives CDR1 SEHNR, CDR2 FQNEAQ (reference sequence). V lost 5 bases and J lost 4; bases outside the gene matches: 6. The CDR3 totals 14 residues. The sample was peripheral blood, taken before pregnancy. The chain is built from TRBV7-9 and TRBJ2-3; 7 nucleotides line up with TRBD2. The sequence derives from a female donor with multiple sclerosis, enrolled in a pregnancy study. The CDR3 nucleotides are TGTGCCAGCAGCGCTAGACTAGCATCAGATACGCAGTATTTT. Protein product: CASSARLASDTQYF.